This T cell receptor beta chain was sequenced for a study of blood T cell repertoires in COVID-19. On the study more broadly: T cells, B-cell-depleted T cells, or PBMCs provided the cDNA or gDNA that served as material.

The CDR3 is made up of 13 amino acids. V was pared by 1 base and J by 3 bases, with 1 base of the junction left unmatched. Germline V gene sequence: CDR1 GTSNPN, CDR2 SVGIG (reference sequence). While infection was still active, Seattle patients were enrolled and then followed longitudinally. The assay was immunoSEQ multiplex PCR, and TCRdb's table has in-frame clones only and misses some. This sample has 400,000 to 450,000 clones, with approximately 88% found just once. The V gene is TRBV30, the J gene TRBJ1-1; 8 nucleotides align to TRBD1. The TCR was taken from a woman in her forties or fifties with COVID-19, enrolled during active disease. Sequenced sample: peripheral blood. The CDR3 sequence is CAWSAGGHTEAFF. In DNA, the CDR3 is TGTGCCTGGAGTGCAGGGGGCCACACTGAAGCTTTCTTT.